Each of the 10 T cell receptor beta chains below was sequenced from the same sample in a study of T cells after yellow fever vaccination. Via MiXCR, TCRdb re-called the 5' RACE reads, giving one row per CDR3 protein. The sample lists 27,000 or so distinct CDR3 sequences; roughly 4.5% were seen once. The input for sequencing was PBMCs, either bulk or a sorted T-cell subset (CD4+, CD8+, memory, or dextramer-sorted; not recorded which), taken on the day of the yellow fever booster vaccination. The receptor source for this set is a man younger than 35 who received the YFV17D yellow fever vaccine.

This clonotype was seen ten or more times. The V and J genes are TRBV27 and TRBJ2-1; the D gene is possibly TRBD2 (5 bases). The germline V gene has CDR1 MNHEY and CDR2 SMNVEV (reference sequence). Trimming stripped 3 bases from V and 8 bases from J, with 20 bases between. CDR3 size: 16 residues. Here the CDR3 DNA reads TGTGCCAGCAGTTTCTCACTGGGAAGGGAGAGCGATGAGCAGTTCTTC. Its protein product is CASSFSLGRESDEQFF.

The V call is TRBV3-1, the J call TRBJ1-1, with D perhaps TRBD1 (5 bases). This CDR3 has 16 residues. Germline CDR1 reads LGHDT; CDR2 reads YNNKEL (reference sequence). V was shortened by 0 bases and J by 0 bases, with 11 bases between the two germline ends. CDR3 region: CASSQDQGLLNTEAFF. CDR3 DNA: TGTGCCAGCAGCCAAGACCAGGGACTTTTGAACACTGAAGCTTTCTTT. The full variable domain, completed using reference TRBV3-1 and TRBJ1-1, is DTAVSQTPKYLVTQMGNDKSIKCEQNLGHDTMYWYKQDSKKFLKIMFSYNNKELIINETVPNRFSPKSPDKAHLNLHINSLELGDSAVYFCASSQDQGLLNTEAFFGQGTRLTVV.

This clonotype was seen at least ten times. The chain has TRBV12-3 or TRBV12-4 and TRBJ2-7, with D possibly matching TRBD1 (6 bases). V was clipped by 3 bases and J by 5 bases, with 17 bases between them. The CDR3 runs to 15 residues. The CDR3: CASSFRVRGGDEQYF. CDR3 nucleotides: TGTGCCAGCAGTTTCCGGGTTCGAGGGGGAGACGAGCAGTACTTC.

This clonotype was seen at least ten times. The chain employs TRBV6-2 or TRBV6-3 and TRBJ2-7, with 9 bases identical to TRBD1. The CDR3 has 15 amino acids. Trimming removed 1 base from V and 3 bases from J; junction bases left unmatched: 4. Germline-derived CDR1 and CDR2 are MNHEY and SVGEGT. The CDR3 region is CASSYYGTGNYEQYF. The CDR3 DNA follows: TGTGCCAGCAGTTACTACGGGACAGGGAACTACGAGCAGTACTTC.

The chain combines TRBV7-2 with TRBJ1-6; D is unresolved. Germline lookup yields CDR1 SGHTA and CDR2 FQGNSA. Trimming stripped 4 bases from V and 6 bases from J, with 7 bases between. The CDR3 runs to 13 residues. CDR3 in amino acids: CASSYNFNSPLHF. In DNA, the CDR3 is TGTGCCAGCAGCTACAACTTTAATTCACCCCTCCACTTT.

This clonotype came up many times. The rearrangement uses TRBV5-1 and TRBJ2-3; no firm D call. The CDR3 length is 14 residues. Trimming removed 1 base at V and 2 bases at J, with 8 bases between. Germline V gene data show CDR1 as SGHRS and CDR2 as YFSETQ. The CDR3 bases are TGCGCCAGCAGCTTGTCCGCCTCCACAGATACGCAGTATTTT. Amino acids: CASSLSASTDTQYF.

This clonotype was recorded at least ten times. The V and J genes are TRBV6-5 and TRBJ1-6; D remains unclear. V was clipped by 5 bases and J by 6 bases, with 17 bases between them. Germline V gene sequence: CDR1 MNHEY, CDR2 SVGAGI. The CDR3 is 16 residues long. In nucleotides, the CDR3 is TGTGCCAGCAGTCCGCGCCAGACGGAGGTTAATTCACCCCTCCACTTT. Translating it yields CASSPRQTEVNSPLHF.

Comment on this clonotype: A read error is possible here, since a much larger clone lies one base away. V usage is TRBV12-5 and J usage is TRBJ2-6; tentatively, D is TRBD1 (5 bases). Germline CDR1 LGHNT, CDR2 FRNRAP. The CDR3 totals 13 residues. The CDR3 sequence: CASAPSGAIVLTF. DNA for the CDR3: TGTGCTAGTGCCCCAAGTGGGGCCATCGTCCTGACTTTC. The full variable domain, completed using reference TRBV12-5 and TRBJ2-6, is DARVTQTPRHKVTEMGQEVTMRCQPILGHNTVFWYRQTMMQGLELLAYFRNRAPLDDSGMPKDRFSAEMPDATLATLKIQPSEPRDSAVYFCASAPSGAIVLTFGAGSRLTVL.

In this sample, this clonotype turned up many times. V gene TRBV20-1 combines with J gene TRBJ2-7; D gene unclear. V lost 5 bases and J lost 2, with 10 bases in between. CDR3 length equals 12 residues. In germline, CDR1 is DFQATT, CDR2 SNEGSKA (reference sequence). The CDR3 here is CSASDGPYEQYV. Written as DNA, the CDR3 is TGCAGTGCTTCGGACGGCCCCTACGAGCAGTACGTC.

Points on this clonotype: This could be a read error, since a much larger clone is one nucleotide away. This rearrangement joins TRBV7-3 to TRBJ2-1; 7 bases are a match to TRBD1. The J segment lost 5 bases and the V segment lost 5 bases, leaving 9 bases of the junction unmatched. The CDR3 sequence is 15 residues long. Germline loops: CDR1 SGHTA, CDR2 FQGTGA. The CDR3 DNA reads as TGTGCCAGCAGCCTAGGGAAAGGGGGCAACAATGAGCAGTTCTTC. It encodes CASSLGKGGNNEQFF.